The source of this T cell receptor beta chain is a study of control samples from healthy donors and cancer patients. This clone occurred a few times. The repertoire was sequenced with immunoSEQ multiplex PCR; TCRdb's copy has only in-frame clones and lacks some. The sample records tens of thousands of clones, around 89% being singletons. CDR1 SGDLS and CDR2 YYNGEE come from the germline V gene. With 0 bases removed from V and 4 bases from J, the gap between germline ends came to 11 bases. This CDR3 region has 14 residues. The sequence derives from a man aged 55 to 70 with colorectal cancer. Sequencing used PBMCs. The chain employs TRBV9 and TRBJ2-7; D possibly matches TRBD1 or TRBD2 (5 bases each). Here the CDR3 DNA reads TGTGCCAGCAGCGTAGAGGGCAGGGAGTACGAGCAGTACTTC. Protein sequence: CASSVEGREYEQYF.